The sequence of this T cell receptor (beta chain) was determined in a study of blood T cell repertoires in COVID-19. Clones were read by immunoSEQ multiplex PCR, and TCRdb kept only the in-frame ones, dropping some. The table has 90,000 to 150,000 clones, over 75% seen once; the top ten hold 25% to 30%. The CDR3 runs to 16 residues. J lost 4 bases, V lost 9 bases, and 10 bases had no gene match. Germline loops: CDR1 MNHEY, CDR2 SMNVEV (reference sequence). The source of this sequence is a man aged 65 to 85 with active or convalescent COVID-19. The rearrangement links TRBV27 to TRBJ2-2, with 11 bases fitting TRBD2. The sequenced sample was peripheral blood. CDR3 residues: CARTPSGRNSTGELFF. The CDR3, as DNA: TGTGCCAGGACGCCTAGCGGGAGGAATAGCACCGGGGAGCTGTTTTTT.